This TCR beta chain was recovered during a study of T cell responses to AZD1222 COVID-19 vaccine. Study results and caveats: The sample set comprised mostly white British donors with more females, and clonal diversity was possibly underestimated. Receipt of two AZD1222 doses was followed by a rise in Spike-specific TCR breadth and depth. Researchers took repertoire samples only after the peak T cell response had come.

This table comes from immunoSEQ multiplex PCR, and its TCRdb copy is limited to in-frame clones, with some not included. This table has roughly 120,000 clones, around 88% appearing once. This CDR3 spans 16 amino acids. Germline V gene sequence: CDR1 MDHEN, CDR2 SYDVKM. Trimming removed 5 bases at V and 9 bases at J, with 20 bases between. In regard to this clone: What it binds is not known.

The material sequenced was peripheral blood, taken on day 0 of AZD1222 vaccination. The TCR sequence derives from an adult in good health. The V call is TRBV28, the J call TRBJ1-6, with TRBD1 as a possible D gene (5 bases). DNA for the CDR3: TGTGCCAGCAGTCCGACGGGACTATGGGATTTTTCACCCCTCCACTTT. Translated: CASSPTGLWDFSPLHF. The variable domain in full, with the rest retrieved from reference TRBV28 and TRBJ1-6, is DVKVTQSSRYLVKRTGEKVFLECVQDMDHENMFWYRQDPGLGLRLIYFSYDVKMKEKGDIPEGYSVSREKKERFSLILESASTNQTSMYLCASSPTGLWDFSPLHFGNGTRLTVT.